The T cell receptor beta chain under discussion was sequenced for a study of blood T cell repertoires in COVID-19. The CDR3 totals 11 residues. CDR1 is DFQATT, CDR2 SNEGSKA, per germline (reference sequence). A note on this clone: A junction boundary mismatches the germline segment, possibly from a read error.

Original methodology: The authors estimated nucleated cell counts from reference gene primer amplification. Some clones are missing from TCRdb's copy, which holds only in-frame ones; the method was immunoSEQ multiplex PCR. V, J and clone size are taken as reported in that table, and D and trimming were inferred from the DNA itself. The sample holds fewer than 130,000 clones, approximately 90% seen once. V and J are TRBV20-1 and TRBJ1-1; a weak D match, TRBD1 (6 bases). Sequencing was carried out using peripheral blood. The clonotype comes from a woman between 50 and 59 years old with acute or convalescent COVID-19. The CDR3 sequence: CSVRQATEAFF. For the CDR3, the DNA is TGCAGTGTTAGACAGGCCACTGAAGCTTTCTTT.